This TCR beta chain came from a study of blood T cell repertoires in COVID-19 (dated by TCRdb to the early 2020s). About the investigation overall: Samples from collaborators originated in the United States, Italy and Spain and spanned both the acute and convalescent phases of COVID-19. Sample metadata almost always included a de-identified subject ID, COVID-19 status, age in years and sex. The repertoires were released in a freely available public database meant as a resource for research on the immune response to SARS-CoV-2. Where available, HLA class I and class II types were taken from metadata supplied by the sample provider and were not determined by assay-based typing. The samples were drawn from the first 160 participants of the ongoing ImmuneRACE study and from 950 to 1,500 subjects provided by 6 global collaborators. The dataset comprised deeply sampled blood TCRbeta repertoires from subjects exposed to, actively infected with, or recovered from COVID-19. The prospective study material was composed of cDNA or gDNA derived from T cells, B-cell-depleted T cells, or PBMCs.

The immunoSEQ Assay, a bias-controlled multiplex PCR, was used to amplify TCRbeta CDR3 regions from genomic DNA. In the original analysis: The number of nucleated cells in each sample was estimated from the amplification of reference gene primers within the assay. Sequence reads were collapsed and filtered to measure the absolute abundance of every unique TCRbeta CDR3 rearrangement. For each sample, productive Simpson clonality was calculated as the square root of Simpson's diversity index across productive rearrangements. TCRdb re-hosts the immuneACCESS table, in-frame sequences only. Its copies lack some clones; in the studies checked, an unresolved V gene accounts for under half of them, and the cause for the rest is not known. The V and J calls and clone size come from that table; D and trimming were worked out from the DNA. For this sample the table gives 200,000 or so clones, of which roughly 84% were detected only once. In total, the top ten clones hold roughly 2.4% of the sample.

Findings and caveats that apply to the study as a whole: Clinical and demographic metadata were provided uncurated, with the amount varying by source and participant.

Whole blood was collected in K2EDTA tubes by collaborating institutions according to the institutions' own protocols. For TCRbeta analysis, collaborator samples were shipped as frozen whole blood, as isolated PBMCs, or as DNA extracted from either sample type. Comments on this clone: It has no known antigen specificity. Base qualities were left out, and no much larger clone turns up one base away.

CDR3 length: 14 amino acids, cysteine to phenylalanine. Here the CDR3 DNA is all that survives: 42 bases in frame from base 1. CDR1 is given as MDHEN and CDR2 as SYDVKM, both from the germline V gene. The trim is 2 bases for V and 1 base for J, with a gap of 8 bases between the germline ends. The chain couples TRBV28 to TRBJ1-1, with the D segment identity uncertain. This sequence was found in a woman between 55 and 75 years old with acute or convalescent COVID-19. The sequenced material came from peripheral blood. The bases read TGTGCCAGCAGTTTAGTCGCAGGGAACACTGAAGCTTTCTTT. Protein translation: CASSLVAGNTEAFF.